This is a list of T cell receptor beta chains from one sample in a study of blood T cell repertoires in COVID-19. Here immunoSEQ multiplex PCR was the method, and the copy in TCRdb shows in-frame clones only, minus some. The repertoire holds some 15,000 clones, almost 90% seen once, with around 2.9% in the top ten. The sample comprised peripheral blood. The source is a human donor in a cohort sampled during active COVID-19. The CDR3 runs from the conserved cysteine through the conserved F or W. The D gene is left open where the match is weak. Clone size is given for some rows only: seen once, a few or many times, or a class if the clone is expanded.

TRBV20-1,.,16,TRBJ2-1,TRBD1,TGCAGTGCTAGTAGTTACGGGACAGGGAATTACAATGAGCAGTTCTTC,CSASSYGTGNYNEQFF
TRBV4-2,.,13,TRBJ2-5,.,TGTGCCAGCAGCCAAGATCGAGGGGGGACCCAGTACTTC,CASSQDRGGTQYF
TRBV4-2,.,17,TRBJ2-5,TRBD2,TGTGCCAGCAGCCAGGGGGGAATAGCGGGCAGCCAAGAGACCCAGTACTTC,CASSQGGIAGSQETQYF
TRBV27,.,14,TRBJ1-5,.,TGTGCCAGCAGTTTGTTGGGGGCTGATCAGCCCCAGCATTTT,CASSLLGADQPQHF
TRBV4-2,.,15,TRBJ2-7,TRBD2,TGTGCCAGCAGCCCGACTAGCGGGGAAGGCTACGAGCAGTACTTC,CASSPTSGEGYEQYF
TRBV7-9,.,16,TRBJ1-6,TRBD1,TGTGCCAGCAGCCGAGAGGGACAGAGATATAATTCACCCCTCCACTTT,CASSREGQRYNSPLHF
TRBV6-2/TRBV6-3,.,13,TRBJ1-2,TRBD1,TGTGCCAGCAGTCGGGACAGCTACTATGGCTACACCTTC,CASSRDSYYGYTF
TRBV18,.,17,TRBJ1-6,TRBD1,TGTGCCAGCTCACCCACCGGGACAGGGGCAACTAATTCACCCCTCCACTTT,CASSPTGTGATNSPLHF
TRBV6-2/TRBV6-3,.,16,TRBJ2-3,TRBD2,TGTGCCAGCAGTTTAACAGCTAGCGGGACTGCAGATACGCAGTATTTT,CASSLTASGTADTQYF
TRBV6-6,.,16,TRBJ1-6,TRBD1,TGTGCCAGCAGTTCATCCCCTGACAGGGTAGTTTCACCCCTCCACTTT,CASSSSPDRVVSPLHF
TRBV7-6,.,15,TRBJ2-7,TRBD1,TGTGCCAGCAGCTCTACTGGACAGGGCTTCTACGAGCAGTACTTC,CASSSTGQGFYEQYF
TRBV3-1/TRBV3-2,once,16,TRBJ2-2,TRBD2,TGTGCCAGCAGCCCTACTAGCGGGGGCCTCACCGGGGAGCTGTTTTTT,CASSPTSGGLTGELFF
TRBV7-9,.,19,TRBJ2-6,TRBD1,TGTGCCAGCACCCATAAGGGGGCGGACCGGATGACTGGGGCCAACGTCCTGACTTTC,CASTHKGADRMTGANVLTF
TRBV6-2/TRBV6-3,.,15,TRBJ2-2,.,TGTGCCAGCAGTTACAGGAGGGGGAACACCGGGGAGCTGTTTTTT,CASSYRRGNTGELFF
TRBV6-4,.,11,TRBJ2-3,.,TGTGCCAGCAGTCGGGGGGATACGCAGTATTTT,CASSRGDTQYF
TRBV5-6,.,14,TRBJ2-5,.,TGTGCCAGCTCGCTCATGACGACAGAATGGGCCCAGTACTTC,CASSLMTTEWAQYF
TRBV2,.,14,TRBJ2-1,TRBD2,TGTGCCAGCAGTGATGCGGGGGCCTACAATGAGCAGTTCTTC,CASSDAGAYNEQFF
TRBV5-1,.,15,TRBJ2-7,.,TGCGCCAGCAGCTTGGTCCCGGGAGTTGGTTACGAGCAGTACTTC,CASSLVPGVGYEQYF
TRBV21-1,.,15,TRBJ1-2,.,TGTGCCAGCACCCGTACCGGGACAGGCAGAATCTTGTACACCTTC,CASTRTGTGRILYTF
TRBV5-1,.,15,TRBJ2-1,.,TGCGCCAGCAGCTTGGCCCCGGCCCCAGGCAATGAGCAGTTCTTC,CASSLAPAPGNEQFF
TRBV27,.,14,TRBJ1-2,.,TGTGCCAGCAGTTTCAACCCCAGGGTCCTTGGCTACACCTTC,CASSFNPRVLGYTF
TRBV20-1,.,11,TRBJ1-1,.,TGCAGTGATGTGGGGCGAACTGAAGCTTTCTTT,CSDVGRTEAFF
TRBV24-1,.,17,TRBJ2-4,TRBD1,TGTGCCACCAGTGATAGGACAGGCCCCGGGGTCAAAAACATTCAGTACTTC,CATSDRTGPGVKNIQYF
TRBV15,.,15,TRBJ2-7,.,TGTGCCACCAGCAGAGATTTGAGGGAAATCTACGAGCAGTACTTC,CATSRDLREIYEQYF
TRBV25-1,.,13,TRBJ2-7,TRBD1,TGTGCCAGCAACCGACAGGGCTCCTACGAGCAGTACTTC,CASNRQGSYEQYF
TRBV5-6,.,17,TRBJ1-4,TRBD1,TGTGCCAGCAGCTTGGGGGACAGGGGCGCAACTAATGAAAAACTGTTTTTT,CASSLGDRGATNEKLFF
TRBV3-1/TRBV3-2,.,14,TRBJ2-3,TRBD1,TGTGCCAGCAGCCAAGGGGCAGGGGGAGATACGCAGTATTTT,CASSQGAGGDTQYF
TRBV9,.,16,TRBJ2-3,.,TGTGCCAGCAGCGCGCGGGCAGCGGTGAGTGCGGATACGCAGTATTTT,CASSARAAVSADTQYF
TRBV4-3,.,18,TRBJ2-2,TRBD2,TGCGCCAGCAGCCAAGTTCATGCGGGAGTTGTCTCATTCGGGGAGCTGTTTTTT,CASSQVHAGVVSFGELFF
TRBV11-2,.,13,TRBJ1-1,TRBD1,TGTGCCAGCAGCCCAGACAGGGTTACTGAAGCTTTCTTT,CASSPDRVTEAFF
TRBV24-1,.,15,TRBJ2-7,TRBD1,TGTGCCACCAGTGATTCGTTGCAGGGGGCGAGCGAGCAGTACTTC,CATSDSLQGASEQYF
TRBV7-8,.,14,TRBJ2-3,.,TGTGCCAGCAGCGTCCGGGACTCGGAGGATACGCAGTATTTT,CASSVRDSEDTQYF
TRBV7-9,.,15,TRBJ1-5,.,TGTGCCAGCAGCTTAGAGGGGGAAGGGGATCAGCCCCAGCATTTT,CASSLEGEGDQPQHF
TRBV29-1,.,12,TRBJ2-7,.,TGCAGCGCTCAGCAGGCCTCCTACGAGCAGTACTTC,CSAQQASYEQYF
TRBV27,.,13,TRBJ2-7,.,TGTGCCAGCAGTCACAGGTCTCAATACGAGCAGTACTTC,CASSHRSQYEQYF
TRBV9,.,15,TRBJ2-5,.,TGTGCCAGCAGCGATAAATGGGGCCGAGAAGAGACCCAGTACTTC,CASSDKWGREETQYF
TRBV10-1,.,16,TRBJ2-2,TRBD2,TGCGCCAGCGCTGAGCGGGGGGCCCCCAACACCGGGGAGCTGTTTTTT,CASAERGAPNTGELFF
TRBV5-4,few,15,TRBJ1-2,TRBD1,TGTGCCAGCAGCTTGACAGGGGGCTGGGTCTATGGCTACACCTTC,CASSLTGGWVYGYTF
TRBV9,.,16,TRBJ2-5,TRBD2,TGTGCCAGCAGCGTAGGGAATAGCGGGGGGGTAGAGACCCAGTACTTC,CASSVGNSGGVETQYF
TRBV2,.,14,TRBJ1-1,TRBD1,TGTGCCAGCAGTCTAGGGACAGGGCCCACTGAAGCTTTCTTT,CASSLGTGPTEAFF
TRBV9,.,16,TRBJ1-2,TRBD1,TGTGCCAGCAGCGAGGACAGGGACCCATTCCCCTATGGCTACACCTTC,CASSEDRDPFPYGYTF